This is a list of T cell receptor beta chains from one sample in a study of CD8 T cells in ankylosing spondylitis. TCRdb analysed the 5' RACE reads with MiXCR anew, one entry per CDR3 protein. The sample carries under 850,000 distinct CDR3 sequences, around 19% recorded once. The specimen was blood, either unsorted or a sorted T cell fraction (not recorded which). Receptors originate from a male donor with ankylosing spondylitis. CDR3s include the opening cysteine and the closing phenylalanine or tryptophan. D genes are given only for firm matches. Some rows mark clone size as missing; the rest say once, few, many or name a class of expanded clone.

DNA: TGCGCCAGCAGCCAAGATGTGGGGGGCGGCTATGGCTACACCTTC; CDR3: CASSQDVGGGYGYTF; D: .; V: TRBV4-1; J: TRBJ1-2; size: .
DNA: TGTGCCACCAGCAGAGATCGGGGACAAGCGGCAAACTACTATGGCTACACCTTC; CDR3: CATSRDRGQAANYYGYTF; D: .; V: TRBV15; J: TRBJ1-2; size: few
DNA: TGTGCCAGCAGCTTAGTAAAGCTGGAGACCCAGTACTTC; CDR3: CASSLVKLETQYF; D: .; V: TRBV7-8; J: TRBJ2-5; size: .
DNA: TGTGCCAGCAGCTTAGTGGAGGAGACGAATGAGCAGTTCTTC; CDR3: CASSLVEETNEQFF; D: .; V: TRBV7-2; J: TRBJ2-1; size: .
DNA: TGCGCCAGCAGCCAAGTGAGGGGGTTCGATGGCTACACCTTC; CDR3: CASSQVRGFDGYTF; D: .; V: TRBV4-3; J: TRBJ1-2; size: .
DNA: TGCGCCAGTGAGGAAGGGACCTCCGGAGGAGATACGCAGTATTTT; CDR3: CASEEGTSGGDTQYF; D: .; V: TRBV5-1; J: TRBJ2-3; size: .
DNA: TGTGCCAGCTCCGACAGACTAGGCGCTGCCGGGGCCAACGTCCTGACTTTC; CDR3: CASSDRLGAAGANVLTF; D: .; V: TRBV18; J: TRBJ2-6; size: few
DNA: TGTGCCAGCAGTTTGGGGACTTCCTGGGTTGGGGAGCTGTTTTTT; CDR3: CASSLGTSWVGELFF; D: .; V: TRBV12-3/TRBV12-4; J: TRBJ2-2; size: few
DNA: TGCAGTGCTAGACTCAGGGTAGAGGATGAAAAACTGTTTTTT; CDR3: CSARLRVEDEKLFF; D: .; V: TRBV20-1; J: TRBJ1-4; size: .
DNA: TGCAGTGCTAGGCGGGGGGGCGCGAGTGAGCAGTTCTTC; CDR3: CSARRGGASEQFF; D: TRBD2; V: TRBV20-1; J: TRBJ2-1; size: few
DNA: TGCAGCGTTGACCAAGGGACTAGCGGGGGGACCTCCTACAATGAGCAGTTCTTC; CDR3: CSVDQGTSGGTSYNEQFF; D: TRBD2; V: TRBV29-1; J: TRBJ2-1; size: few
DNA: TGTGCCAGCAGTTTCGCCGGGACAGGGGTTTGGACTGAAGCTTTCTTT; CDR3: CASSFAGTGVWTEAFF; D: TRBD1; V: TRBV6-5; J: TRBJ1-1; size: many
DNA: TGTGCCAGCAGCCAAGAAGTCCCGGGGACTGAAGCTTTCTTT; CDR3: CASSQEVPGTEAFF; D: .; V: TRBV14; J: TRBJ1-1; size: .
DNA: TGTGCCACCAGTTCCAGGACGAGTGAGTCCCAGTACTTC; CDR3: CATSSRTSESQYF; D: .; V: TRBV24-1; J: TRBJ2-5; size: .
DNA: TGTGCCACCAAGACAGGGGAAGAGACCCAGTACTTC; CDR3: CATKTGEETQYF; D: TRBD1; V: TRBV28; J: TRBJ2-5; size: .
DNA: TGTGCCACCAGTAATTTACAGGGGAACGAGCAGTACTTC; CDR3: CATSNLQGNEQYF; D: TRBD1; V: TRBV15; J: TRBJ2-7; size: few
DNA: TGTGCCAGCAGTTGGGGCGAGCAGTTCTTC; CDR3: CASSWGEQFF; D: .; V: TRBV6-6; J: TRBJ2-1; size: .
DNA: TGTGCCAGCAGCTTAGAGGTCGGCCGACACTACGAGCAGTACTTC; CDR3: CASSLEVGRHYEQYF; D: .; V: TRBV7-2; J: TRBJ2-7; size: .
DNA: TGCAGTGCTACGGGGGGGCGGTCCTACAATGAGCAGTTCTTC; CDR3: CSATGGRSYNEQFF; D: TRBD2; V: TRBV20-1; J: TRBJ2-1; size: .
DNA: TGCAGTGCATTAGCGCTCTCCTCCTACGAGCAGTACTTC; CDR3: CSALALSSYEQYF; D: .; V: TRBV20-1; J: TRBJ2-7; size: .
DNA: TGTGCCAGCAGTTCCTCAACCCCCAGCGGGAGTTCGAATGAGCAGTTCTTC; CDR3: CASSSSTPSGSSNEQFF; D: TRBD2; V: TRBV12-3/TRBV12-4; J: TRBJ2-1; size: few
DNA: TGTGCCAGCAGTTTTGGGGTGGGTCAGCCCCAGCATTTT; CDR3: CASSFGVGQPQHF; D: .; V: TRBV12-3/TRBV12-4; J: TRBJ1-5; size: many
DNA: TGCAGTGCTAGAGGGAGTAGCGGCACCTACAATGAGCAGTTCTTC; CDR3: CSARGSSGTYNEQFF; D: .; V: TRBV20-1; J: TRBJ2-1; size: few
DNA: TGTGCCAGCAGGCCTACAGGTGACAATGGCTACACCTTC; CDR3: CASRPTGDNGYTF; D: .; V: TRBV3-1; J: TRBJ1-2; size: .
DNA: TGCAGTGCTAGGGAATCGGGCAGGGATCGGCAGCCCCAGCATTTT; CDR3: CSARESGRDRQPQHF; D: .; V: TRBV20-1; J: TRBJ1-5; size: few
DNA: TGTGCCACCCAGGGGGCTGGGGCCAACGTCCTGACTTTC; CDR3: CATQGAGANVLTF; D: TRBD1; V: TRBV10-3; J: TRBJ2-6; size: .
DNA: TGCGCCAGCAGCCCTTCTGGACCGGGGTCGGGGGAAAAACTGTTTTTT; CDR3: CASSPSGPGSGEKLFF; D: .; V: TRBV4-1; J: TRBJ1-4; size: .
DNA: TGTGCCAGCAGTTACCGGCCAGGGAGCCCTAATGGCTACACCTTC; CDR3: CASSYRPGSPNGYTF; D: .; V: TRBV6-5; J: TRBJ1-2; size: .
DNA: TGCAGTGCTAAACAGGGTACCTACGAGCAGTACTTC; CDR3: CSAKQGTYEQYF; D: .; V: TRBV20-1; J: TRBJ2-7; size: once
DNA: TGTGCCAGCAGTGAAGGGGGGAAGAGGACCGGGGAGCTGTTTTTT; CDR3: CASSEGGKRTGELFF; D: .; V: TRBV2; J: TRBJ2-2; size: few
DNA: TGTGCCAGCACCTGGGGGCGTCCGGAAGCCGAGTCTGAAGCTTTCTTT; CDR3: CASTWGRPEAESEAFF; D: .; V: TRBV5-5; J: TRBJ1-1; size: .
DNA: TGTGCCAGCAGCTTAGGGCTGACAAAGGGTACTGAAGCTTTCTTT; CDR3: CASSLGLTKGTEAFF; D: .; V: TRBV7-2; J: TRBJ1-1; size: .
DNA: TGTGCCAGCACCCCGGACAGGGGGGGCGCAGATACGCAGTATTTT; CDR3: CASTPDRGGADTQYF; D: TRBD1; V: TRBV7-9; J: TRBJ2-3; size: .
DNA: TGCGCCAGCAGCCCGGGGACGCATTATAGCAATCAGCCCCAGCATTTT; CDR3: CASSPGTHYSNQPQHF; D: .; V: TRBV4-1; J: TRBJ1-5; size: .
DNA: TGCAGTGCTCCCGGTATATTTACAGGGGATCCAGATACGCAGTATTTT; CDR3: CSAPGIFTGDPDTQYF; D: TRBD1; V: TRBV20-1; J: TRBJ2-3; size: .
DNA: TGTGCCAGCAGTTTCCTAGGGACAGCCTACGAGCAGTACTTC; CDR3: CASSFLGTAYEQYF; D: TRBD1; V: TRBV28; J: TRBJ2-7; size: .
DNA: TGTGCCAGCAGCTCCCCTTTAGGTCGGCCAGAGACCCAGTACTTC; CDR3: CASSSPLGRPETQYF; D: .; V: TRBV5-6; J: TRBJ2-5; size: .
DNA: TGTGCCACCAGTGAGTTTCAGGGGCTTAAGAACACTGAAGCTTTCTTT; CDR3: CATSEFQGLKNTEAFF; D: .; V: TRBV24-1; J: TRBJ1-1; size: few
DNA: TGTGCCAGCACTCCGGGACTAGCGTACGAGCAGTACTTC; CDR3: CASTPGLAYEQYF; D: TRBD2; V: TRBV12-3/TRBV12-4; J: TRBJ2-7; size: few
DNA: TGTGCCAGCAGCGCGTCAATTATCAGGGGGGACAATGAGCAGTTCTTC; CDR3: CASSASIIRGDNEQFF; D: .; V: TRBV11-2; J: TRBJ2-1; size: few
DNA: TGCGCCAGCAGCCAAGATAGGGCTAGTTTCGCAGATACGCAGTATTTT; CDR3: CASSQDRASFADTQYF; D: .; V: TRBV4-1; J: TRBJ2-3; size: .
DNA: TGCAGTGCCCTCAAGTGGGGGTCCTACAATGAGCAGTTCTTC; CDR3: CSALKWGSYNEQFF; D: .; V: TRBV20-1; J: TRBJ2-1; size: few
DNA: TGCGCCAGCAGCCCGCCGGGACAGGGGGCAGATACGCAGTATTTT; CDR3: CASSPPGQGADTQYF; D: TRBD1; V: TRBV5-1; J: TRBJ2-3; size: .
DNA: TGTGCCAGCAGCGGGGACAGACCGAGGAACACTGAAGCTTTCTTT; CDR3: CASSGDRPRNTEAFF; D: TRBD1; V: TRBV7-9; J: TRBJ1-1; size: .
DNA: TGTGCCAGCAGCACCTATACGCAGTATTTT; CDR3: CASSTYTQYF; D: .; V: TRBV9; J: TRBJ2-3; size: few
DNA: TGTGCCAGCATCGATAAACCATCGACAGGGGTAGAGACCCAGTACTTC; CDR3: CASIDKPSTGVETQYF; D: TRBD1; V: TRBV9; J: TRBJ2-5; size: .